This T cell receptor (beta chain) was sequenced during a study of CD4+ T cells in melanoma. Study-wide findings and caveats: In melanoma, neoantigen-specific CD4+ T cells reportedly differed in differentiation state. CD8+ T cell, macrophage and B cell function reportedly correlated with neoantigen-specific CD4+ T cells.

Details on this clone: Its cognate antigen is unknown.

Here immunoSEQ multiplex PCR was the method, and the copy in TCRdb shows in-frame clones only, minus some. The table lists 15,000 to 20,000 clones, around four fifths of them singletons. The CDR3 extends over 15 amino acids. Germline V gene sequence: CDR1 SGDLS, CDR2 YYNGEE. V lost 0 bases, J lost 7 bases, and 5 bases stayed unmatched. The J gene is TRBJ2-2, the V gene TRBV9; 8 bases are a match to TRBD2. This TCR came from a human donor with melanoma. The specimen was cells from a culture (not recorded whether cultured in vitro). The CDR3 DNA is TGTGCCAGCAGCGTAGCGGGGGGGCTCGGCGGGGAGCTGTTTTTT. It is translated as CASSVAGGLGGELFF.